This TCR beta chain was sequenced in a study of blood T cell repertoires in COVID-19. V shed 5 bases and J shed 3 bases, with 13 bases lying between them. This CDR3 is 14 amino acids long. Germline V gene sequence: CDR1 SGHTA, CDR2 FQGNSA. Authors' data handling: Amplified reference gene primers provided the basis for estimating nucleated cell counts. Method: immunoSEQ multiplex PCR; TCRdb's copy keeps in-frame clones and lacks some. V and J calls and clone size are those listed in that table; D and trimming were worked out from the DNA. The sample lists around 70,000 clones; 90% to 95% were seen once.

The clonotype comes from a human donor in a cohort sampled during active COVID-19. The chain combines TRBV7-2 with TRBJ2-5; a weak D match, TRBD2 (5 bases). The sample consisted of peripheral blood. The CDR3 sequence is CASSPELVEETQYF. CDR3 nucleotides: TGTGCCAGCAGCCCAGAACTAGTTGAAGAGACCCAGTACTTC.